This T cell receptor (beta chain) was sequenced for a study of T-cell memory formation after mild COVID-19. As for the study in general: TCR clusters were mostly confined to one donor each.

General study results and limits: The second-wave clones peaking on day 37 were not confirmed as SARS-CoV-2-specific.

Notes on this clonotype: Its antigen is as yet unknown.

TCRdb reprocessed the 5' RACE reads with MiXCR, giving one entry per CDR3 protein. In the table there are roughly 300,000 distinct CDR3 sequences, approximately 8% of which are singletons. This CDR3 is 13 amino acids long. Trimming pared 4 bases from V and 3 bases from J, leaving 10 bases between. CDR1 and CDR2 from the germline V gene are MDHEN and SYDVKM. The sample taken for sequencing was PBMCs or a T cell subset sorted from them (not recorded which). The TCR comes from a man aged 18-30 years who had mild COVID-19 (a few samples of this study predate the infection). Cell type and time point are not known. The rearrangement links TRBV28 to TRBJ2-7; TRBD1 might be the D (5 bases). The CDR3 coding sequence is TGTGCCAGCAGTTCATACAGGAGCTACGAGCAGTACGTC. As protein: CASSSYRSYEQYV.